The sequence of this T cell receptor (beta chain) was determined in a study of regulatory T cells in long-lasting Graves disease. Arm-PCR with iRepertoire HTBI primers amplified the CDR3 regions for these TCR beta libraries. TCRdb re-analysed the multiplex PCR reads in MiXCR, keeping a single row per CDR3 protein. The sample holds almost 350,000 distinct CDR3 sequences; around a fifth are singletons and the top ten take 25% to 30%. Documented time point: persistent/refractory GD, antithyroid drugs over 5 years with positive TRAb. PBMC RNA was the source of the TCR library. Germline CDR1 and CDR2: SGHRS and YFSETQ. This CDR3 is built from 14 residues. V lost 0 bases and J lost 7, with 10 bases in between. This clonotype was found many times.

This sequence was found in a female donor with Graves disease. This chain links TRBV5-1 with TRBJ1-4, with D possibly matching TRBD1 (5 bases). The starting material was peripheral blood mononuclear cells (PBMCs), obtained when the disease was refractory, from a patient treated with antithyroid drugs. The CDR3 protein is CASSLVQGGEKLFF. For the CDR3, the DNA is TGCGCCAGCAGCTTGGTCCAGGGAGGTGAAAAACTGTTTTTT. The whole variable domain, filled in from reference TRBV5-1 and TRBJ1-4, reads KAGVTQTPRYLIKTRGQQVTLSCSPISGHRSVSWYQQTPGQGLQFLFEYFSETQRNKGNFPGRFSGRQFSNSRSEMNVSTLELGDSALYLCASSLVQGGEKLFFGSGTQLSVL.